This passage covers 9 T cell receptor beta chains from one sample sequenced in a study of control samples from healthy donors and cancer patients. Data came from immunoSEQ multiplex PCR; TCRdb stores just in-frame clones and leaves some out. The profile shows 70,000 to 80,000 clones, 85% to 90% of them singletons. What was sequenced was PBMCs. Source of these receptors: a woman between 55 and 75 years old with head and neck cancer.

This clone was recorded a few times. The CDR3 region is CASSITTGVYTEAFF. DNA of the CDR3: TGTGCCAGTAGTATAACTACAGGGGTATACACTGAAGCTTTCTTT. The chain uses TRBV19 and TRBJ1-1; 7 nucleotides align to TRBD1. Trimming took 2 bases from V and 3 from J; bases not matched to a gene: 6. The CDR3 runs to 15 residues. From germline, CDR1 is LNHDA and CDR2 SQIVND (reference sequence).

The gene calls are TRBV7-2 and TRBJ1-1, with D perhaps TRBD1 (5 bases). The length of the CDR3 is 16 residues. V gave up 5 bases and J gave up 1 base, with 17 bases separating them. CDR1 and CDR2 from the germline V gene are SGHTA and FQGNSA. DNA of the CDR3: TGTGCCAGCAGCCGGGGGGAAGGGACGGCGAACACTGAAGCTTTCTTT. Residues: CASSRGEGTANTEAFF.

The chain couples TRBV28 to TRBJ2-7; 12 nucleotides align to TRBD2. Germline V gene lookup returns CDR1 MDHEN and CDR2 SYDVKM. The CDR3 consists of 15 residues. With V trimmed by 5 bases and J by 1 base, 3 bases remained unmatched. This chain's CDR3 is CASSVLAGGSYEQYF. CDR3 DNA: TGTGCCAGCAGTGTCCTAGCGGGAGGGTCCTACGAGCAGTACTTC.

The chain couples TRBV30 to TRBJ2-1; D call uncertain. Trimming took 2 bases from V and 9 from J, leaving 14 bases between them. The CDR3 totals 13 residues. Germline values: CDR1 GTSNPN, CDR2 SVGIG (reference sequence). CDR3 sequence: CAWSNNPSLEQFF. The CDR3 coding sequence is TGTGCCTGGAGTAACAACCCGAGCCTTGAGCAGTTCTTC. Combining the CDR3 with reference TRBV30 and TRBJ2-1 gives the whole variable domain SQTIHQWPATLVQPVGSPLSLECTVEGTSNPNLYWYRQAAGRGLQLLFYSVGIGQISSEVPQNLSASRPQDRQFILSSKKLLLSDSGFYLCAWSNNPSLEQFFGPGTRLTVL.

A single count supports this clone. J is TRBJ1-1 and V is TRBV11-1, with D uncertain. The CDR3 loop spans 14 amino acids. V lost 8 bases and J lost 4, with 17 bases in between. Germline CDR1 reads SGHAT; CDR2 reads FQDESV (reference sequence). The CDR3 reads CASSPRTSVTEAFF. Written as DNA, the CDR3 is TGTGCCAGCTCCCCAAGGACCTCTGTCACTGAAGCTTTCTTT.

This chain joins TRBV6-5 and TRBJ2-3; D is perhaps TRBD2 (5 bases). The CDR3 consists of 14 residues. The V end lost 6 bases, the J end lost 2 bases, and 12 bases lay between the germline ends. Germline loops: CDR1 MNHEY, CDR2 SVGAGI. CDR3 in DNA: TGTGCCAGCAGAGTTAGTCTAGCCACAGATACGCAGTATTTT. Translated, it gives CASRVSLATDTQYF.

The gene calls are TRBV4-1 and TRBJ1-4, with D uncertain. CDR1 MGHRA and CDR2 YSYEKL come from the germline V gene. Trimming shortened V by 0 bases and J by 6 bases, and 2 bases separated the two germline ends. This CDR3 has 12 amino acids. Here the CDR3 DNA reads TGCGCCAGCAGCCAAGATTATGAAAAACTGTTTTTT. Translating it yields CASSQDYEKLFF.

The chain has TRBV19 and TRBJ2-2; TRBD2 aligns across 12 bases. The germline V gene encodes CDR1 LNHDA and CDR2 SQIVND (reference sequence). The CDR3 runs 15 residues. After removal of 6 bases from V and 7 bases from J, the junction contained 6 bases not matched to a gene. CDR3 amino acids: CASSGLAGQGGELFF. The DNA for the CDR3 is TGTGCCAGTAGCGGACTAGCGGGACAAGGCGGGGAGCTGTTTTTT.

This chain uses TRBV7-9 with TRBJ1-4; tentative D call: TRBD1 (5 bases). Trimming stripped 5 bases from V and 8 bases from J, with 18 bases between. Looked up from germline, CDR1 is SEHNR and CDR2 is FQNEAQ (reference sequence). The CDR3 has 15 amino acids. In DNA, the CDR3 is TGTGCCAGCAGCCCAGGAGGGGTAGGCCAGGAAAAACTGTTTTTT. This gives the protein CASSPGGVGQEKLFF.